One TCR beta chain is described in this entry. Its antigen remains unidentified. The data were taken from a study of shared clonotypes between healthy human individuals. The repertoire was sequenced with immunoSEQ multiplex PCR; TCRdb's copy has only in-frame clones and lacks some. This sample has under 1,100,000 clones, with more than 60% found just once. Points from the study as a whole: A generally larger estimated richness was seen in naive subsets than in memory subsets. Donors were few, which limited the genetic and exposure-history diversity represented.

Donors comprised only Caucasian adults living in Nashville, Tennessee. CDR1 and CDR2 from the germline V gene are LNHNV and YYDKDF (reference sequence). The ends lost 7 bases at V and 8 bases at J; junction bases unmatched: 11. This CDR3 has 14 residues. The specimen sequenced was memory CD4+ T cells sorted from blood. The subset is: CD45RA-negative fraction. J is TRBJ1-3 and V is TRBV15, with 7 nucleotides matching TRBD1. The source is a man aged 18 to 30 in good health. The CDR3 DNA follows: TGTGCCACCAAATCGGGACAGCCGGCGGACACCATATATTTT. This translates into CATKSGQPADTIYF.